This T cell receptor beta chain was identified during a study of STAT5B mutations in CD4+ large granular lymphocyte leukemia (dated by TCRdb to the early 2020s). With respect to the entire study: Among the healthy controls, the CDR3 'QG' motif was associated with a particular HLA allele. The purity of purified fractions was confirmed by flow cytometry on FACSCanto II or FACSVerse to exceed 95% among lymphocytes. The study compared the TCRbeta repertoires of patients with CD4+ T-cell large granular lymphocyte leukemia against the TCRbeta repertoires of healthy blood donors. Broad study findings and their caveats: Compared with healthy CD4+ repertoires, CD4-sorted patient repertoires appeared more clonal, and this difference remained even after the putative leukemic clones were removed. The data were not HLA-matched, and the relatively small sample size could explain the higher clonality seen in CD4+ compared with CD8+ T-LGLL. Main leukemic clonotypes were private to each patient, although around 24% of the main leukemic clonotypes were found at low frequency in the non-leukemic repertoires of other patients. TRBV06-family usage was enriched among the top patient clones (8/27) compared with healthy controls (2/35).

The CDR3 measures 12 amino acids from cysteine to phenylalanine. Solely the CDR3 DNA is kept, with 36 bases framed from the first base. V gives up 2 bases and J gives up 6 bases, and the segment between their germline ends measures 4 bases. Per the germline V gene, KGHSH is the CDR1 and LQKENI is the CDR2. As for this clone: What antigen it recognizes has not been identified. There are no base qualities to consult, and no much larger clone falls within one base.

Buffy coats from around 37 blood donors, supplied by the Finnish Red Cross blood service, were used as healthy controls. All TCR-sequenced material derived from peripheral blood: patient blood samples and healthy donor buffy coats. Peripheral blood mononuclear cells were isolated by Ficoll-Hypaque gradient centrifugation. Magnetic purification was used to isolate CD4+ cells from the buffy coats of the healthy controls. The Gentra Puregene Cell and Tissue kit was used to extract genomic DNA, and a Qubit 2.0 fluorometer was used to measure the amount of genomic DNA. The immunoSEQ assay at survey resolution was used to sequence TCRbeta rearrangements from genomic DNA. From the authors' description of their analysis: In the TCR sequencing data, the lowest productive clonotype frequency that could be detected was 2.59 x 10-5. Only productive TCRbeta rearrangements, defined as complete and in-frame sequences, were included in the analyses. Sample clonality was computed as Simpson clonality in the immunoSEQ Analyzer version 3.0. Clones were grouped by frequency into very rare, small, medium, large (1-20%) or hyperexpanded (>20%) categories. Generation probabilities were estimated with OLGA 1.2.3, V-gene circos plots were made with VDJtools, specificities were looked up in VDJdb, and CDR3 motifs were identified with GLIPH. TCRdb mirrors the immuneACCESS table, restricted to in-frame sequences. Some clones are absent from its copies; in checked studies, under half trace to an unresolved V gene, and the reason for the others is unknown. That table supplies the V and J calls and clone size; D and trimming were determined from the DNA. The sample table contains under 30,000 clones; only one count was recorded for more than 70% of them. 3% to 3.5% of the sample lies in the top ten.

The rearranged segments are TRBV18 and TRBJ2-2, with the identity of the D gene unclear. Sequencing was carried out using CD4+ T cells from blood buffy coats. This receptor was obtained from a human donor in good health. The DNA is as follows: TGTGCCAGCTCACCATTTGCCGGGGAGCTGTTTTTT. Translated, this gives CASSPFAGELFF.